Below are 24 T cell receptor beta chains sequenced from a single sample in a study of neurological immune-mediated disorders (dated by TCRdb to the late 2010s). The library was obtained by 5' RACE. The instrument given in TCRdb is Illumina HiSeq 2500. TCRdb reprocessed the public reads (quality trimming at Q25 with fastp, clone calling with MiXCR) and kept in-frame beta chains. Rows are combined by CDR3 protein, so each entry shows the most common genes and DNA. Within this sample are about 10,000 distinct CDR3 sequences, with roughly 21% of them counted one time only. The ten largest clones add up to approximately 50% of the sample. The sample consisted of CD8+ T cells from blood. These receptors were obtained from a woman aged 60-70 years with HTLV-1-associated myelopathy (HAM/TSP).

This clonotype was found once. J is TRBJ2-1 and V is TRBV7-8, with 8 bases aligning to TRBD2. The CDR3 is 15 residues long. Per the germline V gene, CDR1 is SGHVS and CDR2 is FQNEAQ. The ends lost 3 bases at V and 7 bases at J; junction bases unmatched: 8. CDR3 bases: TGTGCCAGCAGCTTGTCTCCTAGCGGGCCGAATGAGCAGTTCTTC. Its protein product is CASSLSPSGPNEQFF.

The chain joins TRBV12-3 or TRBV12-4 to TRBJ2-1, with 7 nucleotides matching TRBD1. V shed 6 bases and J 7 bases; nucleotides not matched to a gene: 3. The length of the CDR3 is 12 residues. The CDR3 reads CASRQGLNEQFF. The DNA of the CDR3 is TGTGCCAGCAGACAGGGGCTTAATGAGCAGTTCTTC.

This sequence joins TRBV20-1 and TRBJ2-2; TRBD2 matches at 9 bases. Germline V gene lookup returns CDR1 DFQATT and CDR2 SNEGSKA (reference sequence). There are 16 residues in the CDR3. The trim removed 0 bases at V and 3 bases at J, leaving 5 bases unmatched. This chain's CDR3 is CSARDLGGGDTGELFF. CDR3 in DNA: TGCAGTGCTAGAGATCTGGGCGGGGGGGACACCGGGGAGCTGTTTTTT.

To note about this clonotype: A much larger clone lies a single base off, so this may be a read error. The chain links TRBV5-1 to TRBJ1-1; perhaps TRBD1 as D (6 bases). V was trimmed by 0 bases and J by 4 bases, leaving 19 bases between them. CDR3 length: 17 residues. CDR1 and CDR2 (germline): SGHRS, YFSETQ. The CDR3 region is CASSLAGQWRESTEAFF. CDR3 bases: TGCGCCAGCAGCTTGGCCGGACAGTGGAGGGAAAGCACTGAAGCTTTCTTT.

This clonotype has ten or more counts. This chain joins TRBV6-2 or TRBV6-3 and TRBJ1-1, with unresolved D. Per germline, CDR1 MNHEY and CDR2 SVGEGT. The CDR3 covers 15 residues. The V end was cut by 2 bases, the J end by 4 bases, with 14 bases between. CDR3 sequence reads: CASSYEGWGRTEAFF. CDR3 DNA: TGTGCCAGCAGTTACGAGGGTTGGGGTCGCACTGAAGCTTTCTTT.

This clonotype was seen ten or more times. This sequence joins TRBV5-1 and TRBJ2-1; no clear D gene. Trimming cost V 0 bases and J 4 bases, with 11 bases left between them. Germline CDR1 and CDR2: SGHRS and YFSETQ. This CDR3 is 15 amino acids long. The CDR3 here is CASSLDPSPYNEQFF. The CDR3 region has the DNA TGCGCCAGCAGCTTGGACCCCTCCCCTTACAATGAGCAGTTCTTC.

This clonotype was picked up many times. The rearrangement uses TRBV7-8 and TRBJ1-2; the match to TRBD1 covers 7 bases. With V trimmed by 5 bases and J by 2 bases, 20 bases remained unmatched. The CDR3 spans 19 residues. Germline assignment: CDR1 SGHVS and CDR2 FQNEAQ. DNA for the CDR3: TGTGCCAGCAGCATGGGGCGGAGTTCGACAGGGCAGGGGAACTATGGCTACACCTTC. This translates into CASSMGRSSTGQGNYGYTF.

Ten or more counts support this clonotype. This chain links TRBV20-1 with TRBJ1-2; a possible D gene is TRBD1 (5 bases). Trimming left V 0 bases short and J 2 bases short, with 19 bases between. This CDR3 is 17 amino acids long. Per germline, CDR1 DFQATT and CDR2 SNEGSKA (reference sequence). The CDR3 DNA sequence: TGCAGTGCTAGAGATGGGAGGCAGGGACCCAGAAACTATGGCTACACCTTC. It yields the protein CSARDGRQGPRNYGYTF.

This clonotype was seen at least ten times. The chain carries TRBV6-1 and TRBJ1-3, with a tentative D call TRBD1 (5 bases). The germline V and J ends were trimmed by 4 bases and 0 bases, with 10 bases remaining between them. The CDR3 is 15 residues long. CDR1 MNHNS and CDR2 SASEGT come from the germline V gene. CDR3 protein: CASSADIPSGNTIYF. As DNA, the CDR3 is TGTGCCAGCAGTGCGGACATTCCCTCTGGAAACACCATATATTTT.

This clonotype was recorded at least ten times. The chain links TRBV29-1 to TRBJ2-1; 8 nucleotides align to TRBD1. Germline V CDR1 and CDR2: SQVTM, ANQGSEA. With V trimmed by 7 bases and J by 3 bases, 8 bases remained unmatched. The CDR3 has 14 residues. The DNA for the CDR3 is TGCAGCGCCTCAGGGGGCGATCACTACAATGAGCAGTTCTTC. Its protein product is CSASGGDHYNEQFF.

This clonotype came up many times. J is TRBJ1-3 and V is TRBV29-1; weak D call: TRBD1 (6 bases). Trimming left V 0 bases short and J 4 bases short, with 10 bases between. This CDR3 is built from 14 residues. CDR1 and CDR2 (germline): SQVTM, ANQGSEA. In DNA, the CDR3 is TGCAGCGTTGAAGAGACAGGTACAGGAAACACCATATATTTT. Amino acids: CSVEETGTGNTIYF.

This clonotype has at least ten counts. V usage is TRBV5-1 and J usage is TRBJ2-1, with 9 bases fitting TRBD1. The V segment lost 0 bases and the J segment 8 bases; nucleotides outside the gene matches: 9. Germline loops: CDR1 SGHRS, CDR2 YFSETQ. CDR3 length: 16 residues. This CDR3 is CASSLGDREIIHEQFF. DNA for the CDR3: TGCGCCAGCAGCTTGGGGGACAGGGAAATTATCCATGAGCAGTTCTTC.

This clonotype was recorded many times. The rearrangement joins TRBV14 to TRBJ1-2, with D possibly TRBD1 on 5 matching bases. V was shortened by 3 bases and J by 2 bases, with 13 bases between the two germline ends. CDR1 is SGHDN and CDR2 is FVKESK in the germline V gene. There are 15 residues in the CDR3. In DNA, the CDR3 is TGTGCCAGCAGCCACTTGACAGTACCAAACTATGGCTACACCTTC. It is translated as CASSHLTVPNYGYTF.

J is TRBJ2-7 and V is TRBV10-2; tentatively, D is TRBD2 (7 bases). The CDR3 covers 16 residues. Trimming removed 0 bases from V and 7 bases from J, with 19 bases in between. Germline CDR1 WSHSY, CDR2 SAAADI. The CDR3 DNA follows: TGCGCCAGCAGTGAGTCCGGCGGGGGCCCCTTATGGGAGCAGTACTTC. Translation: CASSESGGGPLWEQYF.

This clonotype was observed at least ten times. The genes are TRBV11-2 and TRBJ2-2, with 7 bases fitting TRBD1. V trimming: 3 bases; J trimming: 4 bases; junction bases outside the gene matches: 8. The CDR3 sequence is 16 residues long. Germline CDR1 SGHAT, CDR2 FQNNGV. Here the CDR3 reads CASSLNRGPITGELFF. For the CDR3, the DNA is TGTGCCAGCAGCTTGAACAGGGGCCCTATCACCGGGGAGCTGTTTTTT.

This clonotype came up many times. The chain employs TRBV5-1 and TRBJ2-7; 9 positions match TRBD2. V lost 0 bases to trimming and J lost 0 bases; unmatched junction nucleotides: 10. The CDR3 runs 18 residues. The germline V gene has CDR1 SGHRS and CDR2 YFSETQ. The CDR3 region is CASSLAIGRTSASYEQYF. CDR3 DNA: TGCGCCAGCAGCTTGGCCATCGGGAGGACTAGCGCCTCCTACGAGCAGTACTTC.

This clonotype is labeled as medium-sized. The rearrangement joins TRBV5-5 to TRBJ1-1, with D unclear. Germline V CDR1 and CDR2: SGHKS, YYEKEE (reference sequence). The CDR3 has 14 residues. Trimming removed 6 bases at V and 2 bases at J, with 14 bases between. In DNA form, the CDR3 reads TGTGCCAGCAAAGGAGCAGCGTCTAACACTGAAGCTTTCTTT. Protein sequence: CASKGAASNTEAFF.

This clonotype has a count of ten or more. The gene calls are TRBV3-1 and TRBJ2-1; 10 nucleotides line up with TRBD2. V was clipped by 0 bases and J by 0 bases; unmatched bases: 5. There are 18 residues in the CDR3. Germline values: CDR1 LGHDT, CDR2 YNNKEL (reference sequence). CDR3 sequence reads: CASSQEVAGGISYNEQFF. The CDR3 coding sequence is TGTGCCAGCAGCCAAGAGGTAGCGGGGGGAATCTCCTACAATGAGCAGTTCTTC.

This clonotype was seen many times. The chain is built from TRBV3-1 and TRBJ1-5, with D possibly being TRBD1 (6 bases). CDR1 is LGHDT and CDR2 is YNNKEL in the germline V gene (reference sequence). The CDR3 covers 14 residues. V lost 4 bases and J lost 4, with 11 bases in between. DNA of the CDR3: TGTGCCAGCAGCCGCGGGACATCTAATCAGCCCCAGCATTTT. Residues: CASSRGTSNQPQHF.

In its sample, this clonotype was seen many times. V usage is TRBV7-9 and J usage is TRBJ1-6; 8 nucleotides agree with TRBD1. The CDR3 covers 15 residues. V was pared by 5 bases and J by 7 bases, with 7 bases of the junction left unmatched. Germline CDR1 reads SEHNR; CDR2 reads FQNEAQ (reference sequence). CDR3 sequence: CASSPRTGTNSPLHF. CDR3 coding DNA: TGTGCCAGCAGCCCCAGGACAGGGACGAATTCACCCCTCCACTTT. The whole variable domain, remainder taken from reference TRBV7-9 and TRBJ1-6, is DTGVSQNPRHKITKRGQNVTFRCDPISEHNRLYWYRQTLGQGPEFLTYFQNEAQLEKSRLLSDRFSAERPKGSFSTLEIQRTEQGDSAMYLCASSPRTGTNSPLHFGNGTRLTVT.

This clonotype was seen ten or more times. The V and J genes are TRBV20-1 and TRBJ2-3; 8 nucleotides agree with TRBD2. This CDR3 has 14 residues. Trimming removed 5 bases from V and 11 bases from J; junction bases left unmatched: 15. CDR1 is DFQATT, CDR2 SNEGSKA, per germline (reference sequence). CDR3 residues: CSAGLGGAANEQYF. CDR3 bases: TGCAGTGCTGGCCTCGGGGGGGCGGCCAATGAGCAGTATTTT.

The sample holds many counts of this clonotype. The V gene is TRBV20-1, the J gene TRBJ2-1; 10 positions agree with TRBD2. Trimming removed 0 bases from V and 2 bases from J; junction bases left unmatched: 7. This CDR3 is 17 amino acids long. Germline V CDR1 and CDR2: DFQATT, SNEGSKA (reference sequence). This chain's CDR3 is CSARDLALAGPYNEQFF. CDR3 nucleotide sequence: TGCAGTGCTAGAGATCTGGCACTAGCGGGACCCTACAATGAGCAGTTCTTC.

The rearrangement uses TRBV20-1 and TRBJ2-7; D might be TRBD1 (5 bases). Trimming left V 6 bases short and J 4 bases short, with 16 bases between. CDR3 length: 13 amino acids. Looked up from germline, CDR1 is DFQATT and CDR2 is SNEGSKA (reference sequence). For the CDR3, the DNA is TGCAGTGCCAAGGTTCAGGGAACTTACGAGCAGTACTTC. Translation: CSAKVQGTYEQYF.

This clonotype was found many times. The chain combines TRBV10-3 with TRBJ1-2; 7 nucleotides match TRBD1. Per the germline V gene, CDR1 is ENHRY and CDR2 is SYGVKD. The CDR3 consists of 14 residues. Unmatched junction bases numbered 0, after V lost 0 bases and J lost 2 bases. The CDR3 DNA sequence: TGTGCCATCAGTGAGTCGACAGGGAACTATGGCTACACCTTC. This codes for CAISESTGNYGYTF.